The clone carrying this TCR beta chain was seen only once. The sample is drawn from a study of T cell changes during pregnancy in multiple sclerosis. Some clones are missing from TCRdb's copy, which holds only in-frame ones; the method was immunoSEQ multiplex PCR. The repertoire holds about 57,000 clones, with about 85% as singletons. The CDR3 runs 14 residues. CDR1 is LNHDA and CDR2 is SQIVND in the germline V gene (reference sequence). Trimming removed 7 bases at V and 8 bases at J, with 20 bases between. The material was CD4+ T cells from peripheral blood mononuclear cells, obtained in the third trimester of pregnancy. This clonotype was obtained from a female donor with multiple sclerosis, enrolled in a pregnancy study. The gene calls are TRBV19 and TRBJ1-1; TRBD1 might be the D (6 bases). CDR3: CASNSRMGAGEAFF. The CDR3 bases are TGTGCCAGTAATAGTAGGATGGGGGCGGGCGAAGCTTTCTTT. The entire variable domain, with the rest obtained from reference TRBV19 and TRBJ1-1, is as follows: DGGITQSPKYLFRKEGQNVTLSCEQNLNHDAMYWYRQDPGQGLRLIYYSQIVNDFQKGDIAEGYSVSREKKESFPLTVTSAQKNPTAFYLCASNSRMGAGEAFFGQGTRLTVV.